The T cell receptor beta chain under discussion was sequenced for a study of cytomegalovirus exposure and HLA in healthy donors. Researchers ran the PCR with 60 Vbeta and 13 Jbeta primers. Sequencing was performed with immunoSEQ multiplex PCR; in TCRdb, only in-frame clones are kept and a portion is missing. This sample has more than 95,000 clones; 60% to 85% occur once, and the top ten carry almost 5%. The CDR3 has 12 residues. CDR1 is KGHSH, CDR2 LQKENI, per germline. Deletions cut 3 bases from V and 3 bases from J, with 5 bases between. The rearrangement joins TRBV18 to TRBJ1-1, with no clear D. The sequence was collected from a man in his fifties or sixties in good health and CMV-seropositive. The sample was PBMCs. The CDR3 bases are TGTGCCAGCTCACCGTCGGACACTGAAGCTTTCTTT. Encoded protein: CASSPSDTEAFF.